The clone carrying this T cell receptor beta chain appeared once. The data were taken from a study of blood T cell repertoires in COVID-19. About the study: The origin of the acute and convalescent COVID-19 samples was the United States, Italy and Spain. T cells, B-cell-depleted T cells, or PBMCs provided the cDNA or gDNA that served as material.

Original methodology: Estimation of nucleated cell counts relied on the amplification of reference gene primers. Sequencing used immunoSEQ multiplex PCR; TCRdb keeps in-frame clones, though not all of them. That table gives V, J and clone size, and the DNA gave D and trimming. Of 150,000 to 200,000 clones listed, around 87% are singletons. Germline V gene lookup returns CDR1 MRHNA and CDR2 SNTAGT. V lost 1 base to trimming and J lost 7 bases; unmatched junction nucleotides: 3. This CDR3 comprises 15 residues. Material for sequencing was peripheral blood. The sequence was obtained from a man aged 35-49 years with active or convalescent COVID-19. The chain combines TRBV6-4 with TRBJ2-1; 11 bases fit TRBD1. CDR3 loop: CASSDWDRGRNEQFF. In DNA, the CDR3 is TGTGCCAGCAGTGACTGGGACAGGGGGAGGAATGAGCAGTTCTTC.